The 21 T cell receptor beta chains reported below all come from one sample, sequenced in a study of blood T cell repertoires in COVID-19. Profiling relied on immunoSEQ multiplex PCR, and the TCRdb table lists in-frame clones only, not all of them. The profile covers more than 70,000 clones, with approximately 86% appearing a single time and 4.5% to 6% taken by the ten largest. The specimen was peripheral blood. These TCRs come from a man aged 45-60 years with active or convalescent COVID-19.

CDR3 DNA: TGTGCCAGCAGCGGTAGGGCAGGGATTAATGAAAAACTGTTTTTT. This gives the protein CASSGRAGINEKLFF. The rearrangement uses TRBV9 and TRBJ1-4; possible D gene TRBD1, 5 bases. Trimming removed 3 bases at V and 4 bases at J, with 13 bases between. This CDR3 is 15 amino acids long. The germline gives CDR1 SGDLS, CDR2 YYNGEE.

V gene TRBV2 combines with J gene TRBJ2-5, with D maybe TRBD1 (6 bases). V was trimmed by 7 bases and J by 2 bases, leaving 11 bases between them. The CDR3 is made up of 13 amino acids. Looked up from germline, CDR1 is SNHLY and CDR2 is FYNNEI. The CDR3 sequence: CASIRTEQETQYF. CDR3 sequence (DNA): TGTGCCAGCATCCGGACAGAACAAGAGACCCAGTACTTC.

The chain joins TRBV5-8 to TRBJ1-4; 7 bases agree with TRBD1. The V and J ends lost 0 bases and 4 bases, in that order; junction bases with no gene match: 3. Germline V gene sequence: CDR1 SGHTS, CDR2 YDEGEE. The CDR3 loop spans 15 amino acids. CDR3 in amino acids: CASSLGRGVNEKLFF. In DNA, the CDR3 is TGTGCCAGCAGCTTGGGCAGGGGGGTTAATGAAAAACTGTTTTTT.

A few counts support this clone. The J gene is TRBJ1-6, the V gene TRBV27; D is ambiguous. CDR3 size: 12 residues. CDR1 is MNHEY and CDR2 is SMNVEV in the germline V gene (reference sequence). Trimming pared 5 bases from V and 4 bases from J, leaving 3 bases between. The CDR3 sequence: CASSPYNSPLHF. The CDR3 coding sequence is TGTGCCAGCAGTCCTTATAATTCACCCCTCCACTTT.

V and J are TRBV27 and TRBJ2-2; TRBD1 agrees at 7 bases. The junction had 1 base not matched to a gene; V was cut back by 1 base and J by 5 bases. Germline assignment: CDR1 MNHEY and CDR2 SMNVEV (reference sequence). CDR3 size: 14 residues. The CDR3 here is CASSLFRGTGELFF. CDR3 DNA sequence: TGTGCCAGCAGTTTATTCAGGGGGACCGGGGAGCTGTTTTTT.

This clone is a singleton in its sample. The J gene is TRBJ2-1, the V gene TRBV28; 8 bases align to TRBD2. This CDR3 is 15 amino acids long. The V and J ends lost 5 bases and 5 bases, in that order; junction bases with no gene match: 8. Germline V gives CDR1 MDHEN, CDR2 SYDVKM. CDR3 sequence reads: CASSAAGGSHNEQFF. CDR3 sequence (DNA): TGTGCCAGCAGTGCCGCGGGAGGATCCCACAATGAGCAGTTCTTC. Using reference TRBV28 and TRBJ2-1 for the parts outside the CDR3, the full variable domain is DVKVTQSSRYLVKRTGEKVFLECVQDMDHENMFWYRQDPGLGLRLIYFSYDVKMKEKGDIPEGYSVSREKKERFSLILESASTNQTSMYLCASSAAGGSHNEQFFGPGTRLTVL.

The chain combines TRBV5-1 with TRBJ2-2; TRBD1 matches at 8 bases. The CDR3 has 13 residues. Unmatched junction bases numbered 2, after V lost 4 bases and J lost 6 bases. Germline CDR1 and CDR2: SGHRS and YFSETQ. In DNA form, the CDR3 reads TGCGCCAGCAGCCCACAGGGGGCCGGGGAGCTGTTTTTT. The encoded protein is CASSPQGAGELFF.

This clone has just one count. The chain has TRBV6-1 and TRBJ1-2, with a weak D call TRBD1 (6 bases). This CDR3 contains 15 residues. Trimming removed 0 bases from V and 5 bases from J, with 13 bases in between. Germline CDR1 is MNHNS and CDR2 is SASEGT. The CDR3 DNA reads TGTGCCAGCAGTGAAGCCCTAGACAGGCGATATGGCTACACCTTC. Translating it yields CASSEALDRRYGYTF.

The rearrangement uses TRBV18 and TRBJ2-2, with 8 bases fitting TRBD1. Losses at the gene ends were 5 bases for V and 0 bases for J; bases not matched to a gene: 2. Germline assignment: CDR1 KGHSH and CDR2 LQKENI. This CDR3 is 15 amino acids long. The CDR3 protein is CASSRQGSNTGELFF. The CDR3 DNA reads TGTGCCAGCTCAAGACAGGGGTCGAACACCGGGGAGCTGTTTTTT.

The V and J genes are TRBV7-8 and TRBJ1-1, with 7 bases that match TRBD1. Trimming took 5 bases from V and 0 from J; bases not matched to a gene: 12. The V gene's germline CDR1 is SGHVS and CDR2 FQNEAQ. There are 17 residues in the CDR3. The DNA for the CDR3 is TGTGCCAGCAGCCCCCTGGGACAGCCCTTCATGAACACTGAAGCTTTCTTT. Translating gives CASSPLGQPFMNTEAFF.

V and J are TRBV29-1 and TRBJ2-3, with 10 bases that match TRBD2. This CDR3 region has 19 residues. The trim removed 6 bases at V and 0 bases at J, leaving 18 bases unmatched. Germline V lookup: CDR1 SQVTM, CDR2 ANQGSEA. CDR3 in DNA: TGCAGCGTGAAGGGCCTGTCCAGCGGGGGGGCAGGCAGCACAGATACGCAGTATTTT. Translating it yields CSVKGLSSGGAGSTDTQYF.

The table lists this clone with a count of one. J is TRBJ1-1 and V is TRBV18, with D perhaps TRBD1 (6 bases). The V end lost 10 bases, the J end lost 7 bases, and 25 bases lay between the germline ends. The V gene's germline CDR1 is KGHSH and CDR2 LQKENI. This CDR3 has 15 amino acids. The CDR3 loop reads CATRAGAFDFFEAFF. The CDR3 DNA sequence: TGTGCCACCCGGGCAGGGGCCTTCGATTTTTTTGAAGCTTTCTTT.

The J gene is TRBJ2-5, the V gene TRBV28; 9 bases align to TRBD1. After removal of 4 bases from V and 4 bases from J, the junction contained 1 base not matched to a gene. In germline, CDR1 is MDHEN, CDR2 SYDVKM. This CDR3 has 13 residues. Here the CDR3 reads CASSSGQGETQYF. CDR3 in DNA: TGTGCCAGCAGTTCGGGACAGGGAGAGACCCAGTACTTC.

The chain is built from TRBV30 and TRBJ1-2, with 8 bases aligning to TRBD1. J gave up 4 bases and V 4 bases, and 5 bases lay outside the gene matches. CDR3 length: 13 residues. Germline V gives CDR1 GTSNPN, CDR2 SVGIG (reference sequence). CDR3 DNA: TGTGCCTGGACCTCAGGGGGCATCTATGGCTACACCTTC. This gives the protein CAWTSGGIYGYTF.

This clone was seen a single time. The chain joins TRBV7-2 to TRBJ2-5; D gene ambiguous. V lost 3 bases and J 1 base, leaving 9 bases between the germline ends. This CDR3 is 14 amino acids long. Looked up from germline, CDR1 is SGHTA and CDR2 is FQGNSA. Here the CDR3 reads CASSFTTGQETQYF. In DNA form, the CDR3 reads TGTGCCAGCAGCTTCACGACGGGCCAAGAGACCCAGTACTTC.

The J gene is TRBJ2-5, the V gene TRBV18; 7 bases agree with TRBD2. CDR1 and CDR2 (germline): KGHSH, LQKENI. The CDR3 runs to 16 residues. Losses at the gene ends were 2 bases for V and 4 bases for J; bases not matched to a gene: 10. CDR3: CASSPSESGVRETQYF. The CDR3 DNA sequence: TGTGCCAGCTCACCAAGTGAAAGCGGGGTCCGAGAGACCCAGTACTTC.

The V gene is TRBV28, the J gene TRBJ1-5; tentative D call: TRBD1 (5 bases). Trimming stripped 4 bases from V and 0 bases from J, with 7 bases between. Germline V CDR1 and CDR2: MDHEN, SYDVKM. CDR3 length: 14 amino acids. The CDR3 protein is CASSSTVSNQPQHF. CDR3 nucleotides: TGTGCCAGCAGTTCGACAGTTAGCAATCAGCCCCAGCATTTT.

The CDR3 nucleotides read TGCGCCAGCAGCCCCCTACCGGGACAGGGGTTCCGGTACTATGGCTACACCTTC. Protein sequence: CASSPLPGQGFRYYGYTF. V is TRBV4-1 and J is TRBJ1-2; 10 nucleotides line up with TRBD1. The CDR3 has 18 residues. With V trimmed by 4 bases and J by 3 bases, 14 bases remained unmatched. Germline-derived CDR1 and CDR2 are MGHRA and YSYEKL.

The rearrangement uses TRBV19 and TRBJ1-4; a possible D gene is TRBD1 (6 bases). V lost 5 bases, J lost 8 bases, and 15 bases lay in between. The germline CDR1 and CDR2 sequences are LNHDA and SQIVND (reference sequence). This CDR3 region has 14 residues. As DNA, the CDR3 is TGTGCCAGTAGTGCACGACAGGCCGGCGAAAAACTGTTTTTT. Translating it yields CASSARQAGEKLFF.

The gene calls are TRBV3-1 (or the pseudogene TRBV3-2) and TRBJ1-5; 7 nucleotides match TRBD1. V gave up 2 bases and J gave up 6 bases; unmatched junction bases: 4. This CDR3 is built from 14 residues. Germline values: CDR1 LGHDT, CDR2 YNNKEL (reference sequence). CDR3 sequence reads: CASSQNRGGQPQHF. For the CDR3, the DNA is TGTGCCAGCAGCCAAAACAGGGGCGGTCAGCCCCAGCATTTT.

This clone was seen once. The V gene is TRBV28, the J gene TRBJ2-3, with TRBD2 identical over 10 bases. The trim removed 3 bases at V and 5 bases at J, leaving 8 bases unmatched. Germline loops: CDR1 MDHEN, CDR2 SYDVKM. This CDR3 is built from 16 residues. CDR3 DNA: TGTGCCAGCAGTTTGTCGGGAGCGGGGGGGATAGATACGCAGTATTTT. It translates to CASSLSGAGGIDTQYF.